This T cell receptor beta chain was captured by sequencing in a study of graft-versus-host responses after intestinal transplantation. Study context: Uniformly, recipients were administered anti-thymocyte globulin induction with subsequent tacrolimus and steroids for about 3 years.

The study's findings and limits: Subjects displaying graft-donor T cell macrochimerism possessed elevated graft-versus-host to host-versus-graft clonal ratios inside allografts.

A word on this clone: What it binds is unknown.

Both intraepithelial and lamina propria lymphocytes were released by processing graft tissue. Sequencing was performed with immunoSEQ multiplex PCR; in TCRdb, only in-frame clones are kept and a portion is missing. This sample carries under 75,000 clones, 89% of them seen once, and the ten largest clones take about 1.6%. Sequenced here: ileum tissue, sampled 357 days after transplant. The TCR sequence derives from a human patient who received an intestinal transplant, so some T cells may come from the graft donor.

CDR3 bases: TGTGCCAGCAGCTCCGGGACTAGCGGGAGCACAGATACGCAGTATTTT. Translating gives CASSSGTSGSTDTQYF. The gene calls are TRBV11-3 and TRBJ2-3, with 12 positions matching TRBD2. The J segment lost 0 bases and the V segment lost 4 bases, leaving 2 bases of the junction unmatched. CDR3 size: 16 residues. The germline CDR1 and CDR2 sequences are SGHNT and YENEEA.